This T cell receptor (beta chain) was documented in a study of radiation and T cells in renal cell carcinoma. Broader study findings: Pretreatment tumor biopsies were lacking, so baseline clonotypes are unknown.

Profiling relied on immunoSEQ multiplex PCR, and the TCRdb table lists in-frame clones only, not all of them. The sample yields 150,000 to 160,000 clones, roughly 90% seen once. CDR1 and CDR2 (germline): DFQATT, SNEGSKA (reference sequence). The germline V and J ends were trimmed by 6 bases and 8 bases, with 13 bases remaining between them. The CDR3 covers 11 residues. On this clone itself: The antigen remains undetermined.

Described time point: blood 2 weeks post-SBRT. Treatment specified: 15 Gy SBRT to primary tumor, nephrectomy 4 weeks later. Radiation-treated patients gave blood at baseline, week 2 and week 4. This chain uses TRBV20-1 with TRBJ1-2; D may be TRBD1 (5 bases). The sample consisted of blood, taken from a patient whose treatment included radiotherapy and nephrectomy. The sequence came from a woman aged 45-65 years with renal cell carcinoma. CDR3 loop: CSAKDSGGYTF. The CDR3, as DNA: TGCAGTGCAAAAGACAGTGGGGGCTACACCTTC.